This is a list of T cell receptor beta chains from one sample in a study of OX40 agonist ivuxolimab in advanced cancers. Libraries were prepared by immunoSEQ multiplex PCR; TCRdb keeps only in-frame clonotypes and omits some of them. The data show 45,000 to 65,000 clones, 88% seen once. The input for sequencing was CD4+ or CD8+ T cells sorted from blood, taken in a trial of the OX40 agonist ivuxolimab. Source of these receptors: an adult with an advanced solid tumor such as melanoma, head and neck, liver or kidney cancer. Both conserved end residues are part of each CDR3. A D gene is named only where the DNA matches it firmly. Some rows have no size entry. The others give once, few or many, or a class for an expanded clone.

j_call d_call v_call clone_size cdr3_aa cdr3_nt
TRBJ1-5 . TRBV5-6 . CASSLMGVGQPQHF TGTGCCAGCAGCTTGATGGGGGTGGGACAGCCCCAGCATTTT
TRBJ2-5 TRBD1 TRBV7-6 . CASSLAGRTGALETQYF TGTGCCAGCAGCTTAGCGGGCCGGACAGGGGCTTTAGAGACCCAGTACTTC
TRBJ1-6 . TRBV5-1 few CASSFGGSWNNSPLHF TGCGCCAGCAGCTTTGGGGGATCTTGGAATAATTCACCCCTCCACTTT
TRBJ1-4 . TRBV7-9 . CASSPPGREKLFF TGTGCCAGCAGCCCCCCGGGCCGAGAAAAACTGTTTTTT
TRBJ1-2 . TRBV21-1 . CASSKNNPPGQTSVGYGYTF TGTGCCAGCAGCAAAAACAATCCGCCAGGACAGACTTCGGTCGGCTATGGCTACACCTTC
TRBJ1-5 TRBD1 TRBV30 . CAWSLTGTANQPQHF TGTGCCTGGAGTCTTACGGGGACAGCCAATCAGCCCCAGCATTTT
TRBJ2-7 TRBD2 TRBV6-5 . CATGVAGGTYEQYF TGTGCCACGGGGGTAGCGGGAGGAACATACGAGCAGTACTTC
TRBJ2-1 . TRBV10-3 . CAISGSGSSYNEQFF TGTGCCATCAGTGGTAGCGGAAGCTCCTACAATGAGCAGTTCTTC
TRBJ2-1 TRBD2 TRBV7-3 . CASSLNPLLSSGSSYNEQFF TGTGCCAGCAGCTTAAACCCCCTTTTGAGTAGCGGGAGCTCCTACAATGAGCAGTTCTTC
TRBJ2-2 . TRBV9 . CASSVTGGGTGELFF TGTGCCAGCAGCGTAACCGGAGGGGGCACCGGGGAGCTGTTTTTT
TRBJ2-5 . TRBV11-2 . CASSLPHQETQYF TGTGCCAGCAGCTTACCACATCAAGAGACCCAGTACTTC
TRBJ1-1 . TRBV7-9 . CASSLVPTGNTEAFF TGTGCCAGCAGCTTAGTTCCGACAGGTAACACTGAAGCTTTCTTT
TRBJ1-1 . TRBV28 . CASGGDKNTEAFF TGTGCCAGCGGAGGGGACAAGAACACTGAAGCTTTCTTT
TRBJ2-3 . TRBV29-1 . CSVVTGPDTQYF TGCAGCGTTGTCACAGGGCCAGATACGCAGTATTTT
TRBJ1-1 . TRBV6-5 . CASSYSARGGSTEAFF TGTGCCAGCAGTTACTCGGCCAGGGGAGGGAGCACTGAAGCTTTCTTT
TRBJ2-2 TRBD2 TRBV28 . CASSLFDLVGGPGELFF TGTGCCAGCAGTTTATTCGATCTAGTGGGAGGGCCCGGGGAGCTGTTTTTT
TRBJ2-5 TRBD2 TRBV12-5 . CASGSYSGGGRETQYF TGTGCTAGTGGTTCCTATAGCGGGGGGGGTCGGGAGACCCAGTACTTC
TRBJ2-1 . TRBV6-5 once CASKERRSYNEQFF TGTGCCAGCAAGGAGCGGCGCTCCTACAATGAGCAGTTCTTC
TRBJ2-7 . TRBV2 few CASSVFYEQYF TGTGCCAGCAGTGTCTTCTACGAGCAGTACTTC
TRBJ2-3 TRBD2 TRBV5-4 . CASSRGLAEGDTQYF TGTGCCAGCAGCAGGGGACTAGCGGAGGGGGATACGCAGTATTTT
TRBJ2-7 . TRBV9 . CASSVGGGPASFVQYF TGTGCCAGCAGCGTAGGGGGCGGGCCGGCGAGTTTTGTGCAGTACTTC
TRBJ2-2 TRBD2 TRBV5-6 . CASSLVRTSGPGELFF TGTGCCAGCAGCTTGGTTCGGACTAGCGGACCCGGGGAGCTGTTTTTT
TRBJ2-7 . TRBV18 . CASSPTSPGEQYF TGTGCCAGCTCACCAACGTCGCCTGGCGAGCAGTACTTC
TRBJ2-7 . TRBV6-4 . CASSDFWEQYF TGTGCCAGCAGTGACTTCTGGGAGCAGTACTTC
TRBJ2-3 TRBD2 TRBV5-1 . CASSDGSGGRRTDTQYF TGCGCCAGCAGCGACGGGTCGGGCGGGAGACGCACAGATACGCAGTATTTT
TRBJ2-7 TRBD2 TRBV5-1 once CASSLVGGRAKYEQYF TGCGCCAGCAGCTTGGTAGGCGGGAGGGCCAAATACGAGCAGTACTTC
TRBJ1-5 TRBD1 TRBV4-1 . CASSQVGTGVQPQHF TGCGCCAGCAGCCAAGTTGGGACAGGGGTTCAGCCCCAGCATTTT
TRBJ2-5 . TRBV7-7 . CASSLGGFGRVSQRETQYF TGTGCTAGCAGCTTAGGGGGTTTTGGCAGGGTAAGCCAAAGAGAGACCCAGTACTTC
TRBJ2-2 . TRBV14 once CASSRDIVSGELFF TGTGCCAGCAGCCGCGACATCGTATCCGGGGAGCTGTTTTTT
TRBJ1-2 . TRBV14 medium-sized CASSQMTGFGGYTF TGTGCCAGCAGCCAAATGACAGGTTTTGGTGGCTACACCTTC
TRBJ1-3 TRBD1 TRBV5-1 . CASSLQQGSGNTIYF TGCGCCAGCAGCTTGCAACAGGGGTCTGGAAACACCATATATTTT
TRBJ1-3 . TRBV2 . CASSSGFSGNTIYF TGTGCCAGCAGCTCAGGGTTCTCTGGAAACACCATATATTTT
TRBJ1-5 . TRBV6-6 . CASSSRGGNQPQHF TGTGCCAGCAGTTCTCGGGGGGGCAATCAGCCCCAGCATTTT
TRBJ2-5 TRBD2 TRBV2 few CASRTSGRVETQYF TGTGCCAGCAGGACTAGCGGGAGGGTAGAGACCCAGTACTTC
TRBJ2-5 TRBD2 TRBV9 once CASSVDPSGSMRETQYF TGTGCCAGCAGCGTAGATCCTAGCGGGAGTATGCGAGAGACCCAGTACTTC
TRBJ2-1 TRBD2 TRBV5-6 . CASSLMSGRTYNEQFF TGTGCCAGCAGCCTTATGAGCGGGAGGACCTACAATGAGCAGTTCTTC
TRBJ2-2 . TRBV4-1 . CASSQGPGGELFF TGCGCCAGCAGCCAAGGACCTGGGGGGGAGCTGTTTTTT